These T cell receptor beta chains were read from a single sample in a study of blood T cell repertoires in COVID-19. Repertoires were generated with immunoSEQ multiplex PCR, while TCRdb's copy carries only in-frame clones and drops some. The table has around 270,000 clones, more than 75% seen once; the top ten hold roughly 5%. The sequencing sample was made of peripheral blood. The receptors stem from an older woman with COVID-19, enrolled during active disease. Both conserved end residues are part of each CDR3. The D gene is left open where the match is weak.

cdr3_aa,cdr3_length,v_call,d_call
CASSLQGGQGVSGANVLTF,19,TRBV5-1,TRBD1
CASSSLTRDFNYGYTF,16,TRBV28,.
CASSRGTSGRYEQYF,15,TRBV27,TRBD2
CASSLDPGQGADTQYF,16,TRBV7-9,TRBD1
CAISDRTSGSPRTDTQYF,18,TRBV10-3,TRBD2
CASSRSLAGPTGELFF,16,TRBV3-1/TRBV3-2,TRBD2
CASSPGNNEQFF,12,TRBV11-3,.
CASSPRGLSYNEQFF,15,TRBV5-1,.
CASTSLGLADNEQFF,15,TRBV6-5,TRBD2
CASSTPGGPTEAFF,14,TRBV5-4,.
CASSRQYNSPLHF,13,TRBV10-1,.
CASSRTGLGGNEQFF,15,TRBV6-5,TRBD2
CAISKDRENTEAFF,14,TRBV10-3,.
CASSEVFLTGARSNQPQHF,19,TRBV6-1,TRBD1
CATSDSRTGYNEQFF,15,TRBV24-1,TRBD1
CASSLGARNQPQHF,14,TRBV28,.
CASSVVANNSPLHF,14,TRBV9,.
CASSLSGGLYGYTF,14,TRBV9,TRBD1
CASSGGGGRSYNEQFF,16,TRBV27,.
CASSFPGGRAVTGELFF,17,TRBV7-2,TRBD2
CASSPRVGDNEQYF,14,TRBV3-1/TRBV3-2,.
CASSQGPGTGTEAFF,15,TRBV14,TRBD1